A single sample gave rise to the 10 T cell receptor beta chains below, sequenced in a study of cytomegalovirus exposure and HLA in healthy donors. The PCR had 60 Vbeta and 13 Jbeta primers. The repertoire was sequenced with immunoSEQ multiplex PCR; TCRdb's copy has only in-frame clones and lacks some. This table holds 75,000 to 90,000 clones, roughly 80% found once. The sample comprised PBMCs. These receptors all stem from a human donor in good health.

This chain links TRBV4-1 with TRBJ2-7; D might be TRBD1 (5 bases). This CDR3 comprises 14 residues. Germline CDR1 MGHRA, CDR2 YSYEKL. Between the trimmed V and J ends, which lost 1 base and 3 bases, there was a span of 10 bases. CDR3 sequence reads: CASSQGRQNYEQYF. The CDR3 nucleotides read TGCGCCAGCAGCCAAGGCCGACAGAACTACGAGCAGTACTTC.

CDR3 protein: CASSSNQETQYF. The DNA for the CDR3 is TGTGCCAGCAGCTCAAACCAAGAGACCCAGTACTTC. J is TRBJ2-5 and V is TRBV7-2; D not resolved. The CDR3 length is 12 residues. Deletions cut 4 bases from V and 0 bases from J, with 3 bases between. Per germline, CDR1 SGHTA and CDR2 FQGNSA.

This clone showed up just once. The CDR3 nucleotides are TGTGCCAGCAGCGGGGAAGGGGGTGGCTACACCTTC. It encodes CASSGEGGGYTF. This chain connects TRBV2 to TRBJ1-2, with D tentatively TRBD1 (6 bases). The V and J ends lost 6 bases and 7 bases respectively, with 12 bases between them. CDR1 SNHLY and CDR2 FYNNEI come from the germline V gene. This CDR3 has 12 residues. Using reference TRBV2 and TRBJ1-2 for the parts outside the CDR3, the full variable domain is EPEVTQTPSHQVTQMGQEVILRCVPISNHLYFYWYRQILGQKVEFLVSFYNNEISEKSEIFDDQFSVERPDGSNFTLKIRSTKLEDSAMYFCASSGEGGGYTFGSGTRLTVV.

The chain combines TRBV27 with TRBJ2-7; the match to TRBD2 covers 13 bases. Trimming removed 5 bases from V and 6 bases from J; junction bases left unmatched: 4. The CDR3 spans 14 residues. Germline V CDR1 and CDR2: MNHEY, SMNVEV (reference sequence). Here the CDR3 DNA reads TGTGCCAGCAGTCCACTAGCGGGGGGGGTCGAGCAGTACTTC. Protein: CASSPLAGGVEQYF.

This clone came up a few times. This chain connects TRBV6-1 to TRBJ1-2; D remains unclear. The germline CDR1 and CDR2 sequences are MNHNS and SASEGT. V lost 2 bases and J lost 5, with 12 bases in between. The CDR3 has 14 residues. The CDR3 DNA is TGTGCCAGCAGTGAACCGGTAATCTCTTATGGCTACACCTTC. Amino acid sequence: CASSEPVISYGYTF.

This clone was seen only a few times. The gene calls are TRBV7-9 and TRBJ2-7; 8 bases align to TRBD1. Unmatched junction bases numbered 6, after V lost 1 base and J lost 1 base. The CDR3 consists of 16 residues. The germline V gene has CDR1 SEHNR and CDR2 FQNEAQ (reference sequence). For the CDR3, the DNA is TGTGCCAGCAGCTTAGTCTGGACAGGGTCATCCTACGAGCAGTACTTC. This sequence encodes CASSLVWTGSSYEQYF.

The CDR3, as DNA: TGTGCCAGCAGCTTAGGAGGTCGAATGAACACTGAAGCTTTCTTT. This gives the protein CASSLGGRMNTEAFF. The genes are TRBV7-9 and TRBJ1-1; D remains unclear. Trimming removed 1 base from V and 0 bases from J, with 9 bases in between. The CDR3 is 15 residues long. Germline CDR1 and CDR2: SEHNR and FQNEAQ (reference sequence).

This rearrangement joins TRBV4-2 to TRBJ2-7; D might be TRBD2 (7 bases). The CDR3 covers 16 residues. Trimming took off 1 base at V and 0 bases at J, with 13 bases between the two ends. CDR1 and CDR2 (germline): LGHNA, YNFKEQ. The CDR3 DNA sequence: TGTGCCAGCAGCCAAGGGTCGGGGGGCGTCTCCTACGAGCAGTACTTC. It yields the protein CASSQGSGGVSYEQYF.

The genes are TRBV11-2 and TRBJ2-7; 7 bases are shared with TRBD2. Unmatched junction bases numbered 13, after V lost 4 bases and J lost 7 bases. This CDR3 contains 15 residues. Germline values: CDR1 SGHAT, CDR2 FQNNGV. CDR3 bases: TGTGCCAGCAGCTCACTGATGGGAGGGGCTGGGGAGCAGTACTTC. Amino acid sequence: CASSSLMGGAGEQYF.

The chain recombines TRBV19 with TRBJ1-2; D unresolved. CDR1 LNHDA and CDR2 SQIVND come from the germline V gene (reference sequence). The CDR3 consists of 13 residues. Trimming pared 3 bases from V and 5 bases from J, leaving 10 bases between. The CDR3: CASSISRPYGYTF. CDR3 nucleotides: TGTGCCAGTAGTATCTCCAGGCCATATGGCTACACCTTC.